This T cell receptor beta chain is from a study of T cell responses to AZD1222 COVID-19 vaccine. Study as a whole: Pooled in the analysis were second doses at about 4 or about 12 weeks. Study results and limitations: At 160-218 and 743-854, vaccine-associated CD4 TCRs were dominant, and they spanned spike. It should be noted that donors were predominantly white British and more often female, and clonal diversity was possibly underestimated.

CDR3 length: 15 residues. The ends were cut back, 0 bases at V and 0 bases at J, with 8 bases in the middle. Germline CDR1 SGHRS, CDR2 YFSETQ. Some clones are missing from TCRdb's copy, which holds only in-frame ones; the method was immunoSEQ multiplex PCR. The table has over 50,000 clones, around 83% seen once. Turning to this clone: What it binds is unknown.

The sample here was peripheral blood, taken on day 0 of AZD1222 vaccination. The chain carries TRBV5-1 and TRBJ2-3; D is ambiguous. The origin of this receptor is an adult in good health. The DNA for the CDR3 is TGCGCCAGCAGCTTGGTAGACGTAAGCACAGATACGCAGTATTTT. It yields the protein CASSLVDVSTDTQYF.